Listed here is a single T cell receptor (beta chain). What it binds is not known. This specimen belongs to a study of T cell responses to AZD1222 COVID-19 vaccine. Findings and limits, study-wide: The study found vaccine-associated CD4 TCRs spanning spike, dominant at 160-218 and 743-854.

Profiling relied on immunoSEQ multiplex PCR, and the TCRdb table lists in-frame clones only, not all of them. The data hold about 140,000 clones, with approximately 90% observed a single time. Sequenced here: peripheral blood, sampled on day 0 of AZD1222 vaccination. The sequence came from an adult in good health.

The CDR3 protein is CASSNSKLSSGNTIYF. The DNA for the CDR3 is TGTGCCAGCAGCAATAGTAAGCTCTCCTCTGGAAACACCATATATTTT. This chain connects TRBV5-8 to TRBJ1-3, with no clear D. Deletions cut 4 bases from V and 0 bases from J, with 14 bases between. This CDR3 has 16 amino acids. CDR1 and CDR2 from the germline V gene are SGHTS and YDEGEE.